This note documents a single T cell receptor (beta chain) sequence. Original processing notes: It was from reference gene primer amplification that nucleated cell counts were estimated. The table came from immunoSEQ multiplex PCR; TCRdb's copy has only in-frame clones and leaves some out. Clone size and the V and J calls come from that table; the DNA yielded D and trimming. The repertoire holds some 100,000 clones, with more than 65% as singletons. The data are from a study of blood T cell repertoires in COVID-19. Study-wide context: Donors in the United States, Italy and Spain gave samples during acute or convalescent COVID-19. T cells, B-cell-depleted T cells, or PBMCs provided the cDNA or gDNA that served as material.

Deletions cut 5 bases from V and 11 bases from J, with 16 bases between. CDR1 is MNHEY and CDR2 is SMNVEV in the germline V gene (reference sequence). The CDR3 extends over 13 amino acids. The sequence derives from an elderly woman with active or convalescent COVID-19. J is TRBJ2-4 and V is TRBV27; D call uncertain. Sample: peripheral blood. The chain's CDR3 is CASSQVSLGVQYF. The CDR3 DNA follows: TGTGCCAGCAGTCAAGTTTCTCTAGGTGTTCAGTACTTC.